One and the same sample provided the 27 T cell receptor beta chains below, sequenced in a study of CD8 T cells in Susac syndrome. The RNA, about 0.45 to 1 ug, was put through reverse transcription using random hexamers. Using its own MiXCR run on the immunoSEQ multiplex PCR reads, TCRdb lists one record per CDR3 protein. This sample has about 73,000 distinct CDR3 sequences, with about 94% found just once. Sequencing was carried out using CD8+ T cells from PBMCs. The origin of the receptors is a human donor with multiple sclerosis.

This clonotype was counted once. The CDR3 DNA reads as TGTGCCAGCAGTTCCGGGACCAGCTTTGTGTACTTC. Translated: CASSSGTSFVYF. The chain recombines TRBV7-8 with TRBJ2-7, with D possibly being TRBD1 or TRBD2 (5 bases each). Between the trimmed V and J ends, which lost 6 bases and 12 bases, there was a span of 18 bases. Germline CDR1 SGHVS, CDR2 FQNEAQ. CDR3 length: 12 residues. The variable domain in full, with the rest retrieved from reference TRBV7-8 and TRBJ2-7, is GAGVSQSPRYKVAKRGQDVALRCDPISGHVSLFWYQQALGQGPEFLTYFQNEAQLDKSGLPSDRFFAERPEGSVSTLKIQRTQQEDSAVYLCASSSGTSFVYFGPGTRLTVT.

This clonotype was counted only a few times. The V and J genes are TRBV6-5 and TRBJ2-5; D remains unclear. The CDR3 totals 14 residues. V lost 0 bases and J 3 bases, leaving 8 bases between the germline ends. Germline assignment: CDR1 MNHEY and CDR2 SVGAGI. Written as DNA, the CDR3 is TGTGCCAGCAGTTACTCGCCGATTGAAGAGACCCAGTACTTC. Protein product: CASSYSPIEETQYF.

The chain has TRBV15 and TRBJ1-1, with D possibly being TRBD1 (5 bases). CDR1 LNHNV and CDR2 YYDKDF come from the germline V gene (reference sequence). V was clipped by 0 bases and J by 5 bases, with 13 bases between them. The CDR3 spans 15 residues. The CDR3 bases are TGTGCCACCAGCAGAGATCCCCGCAGGGAAACTGAAGCTTTCTTT. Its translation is CATSRDPRRETEAFF. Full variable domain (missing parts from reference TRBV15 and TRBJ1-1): DAMVIQNPRYQVTQFGKPVTLSCSQTLNHNVMYWYQQKSSQAPKLLFHYYDKDFNNEADTPDNFQSRRPNTSFCFLDIRSPGLGDTAMYLCATSRDPRRETEAFFGQGTRLTVV.

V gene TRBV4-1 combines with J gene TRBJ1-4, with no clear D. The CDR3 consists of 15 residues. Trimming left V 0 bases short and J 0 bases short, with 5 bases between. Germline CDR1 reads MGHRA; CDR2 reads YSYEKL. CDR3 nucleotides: TGCGCCAGCAGCCAAGAACGCACAACTAATGAAAAACTGTTTTTT. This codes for CASSQERTTNEKLFF.

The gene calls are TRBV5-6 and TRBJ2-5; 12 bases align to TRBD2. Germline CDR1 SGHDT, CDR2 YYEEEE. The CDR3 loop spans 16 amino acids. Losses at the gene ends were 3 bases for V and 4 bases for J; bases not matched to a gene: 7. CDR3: CASSWGTSGWGETQYF. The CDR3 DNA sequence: TGTGCCAGCAGCTGGGGGACTAGCGGGTGGGGAGAGACCCAGTACTTC. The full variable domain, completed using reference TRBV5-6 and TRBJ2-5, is DAGVTQSPTHLIKTRGQQVTLRCSPKSGHDTVSWYQQALGQGPQFIFQYYEEEERQRGNFPDRFSGHQFPNYSSELNVNALLLGDSALYLCASSWGTSGWGETQYFGPGTRLLVL.

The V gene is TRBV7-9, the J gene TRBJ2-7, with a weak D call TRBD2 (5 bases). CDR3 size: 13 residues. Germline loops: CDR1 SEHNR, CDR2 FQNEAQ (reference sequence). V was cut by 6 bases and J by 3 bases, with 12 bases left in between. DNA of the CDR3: TGTGCCAGCAGTCAAGCGGAAGGCTACGAGCAGTACTTC. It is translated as CASSQAEGYEQYF.

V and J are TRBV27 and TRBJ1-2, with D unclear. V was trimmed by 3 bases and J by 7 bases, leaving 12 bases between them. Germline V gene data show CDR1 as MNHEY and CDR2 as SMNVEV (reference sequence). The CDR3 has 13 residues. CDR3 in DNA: TGTGCCAGCAGTTTGTTGGACTCGGGTGGCTACACCTTC. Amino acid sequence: CASSLLDSGGYTF.

The CDR3 coding sequence is TGTGCCAGCACCCTTATCTCGCTAGCCCCCTACAATGAGCAGTTCTTC. Protein product: CASTLISLAPYNEQFF. This rearrangement joins TRBV9 to TRBJ2-1; perhaps TRBD2 as D (5 bases). This CDR3 is 16 amino acids long. V was trimmed by 6 bases and J by 2 bases, leaving 18 bases between them. Germline lookup yields CDR1 SGDLS and CDR2 YYNGEE.

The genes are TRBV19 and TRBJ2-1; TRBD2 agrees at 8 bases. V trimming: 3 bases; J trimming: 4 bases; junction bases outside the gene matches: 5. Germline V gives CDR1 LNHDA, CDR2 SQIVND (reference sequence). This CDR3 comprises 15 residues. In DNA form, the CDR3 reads TGTGCCAGTAGTATCGGTAGCGGGATGTACAATGAGCAGTTCTTC. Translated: CASSIGSGMYNEQFF.

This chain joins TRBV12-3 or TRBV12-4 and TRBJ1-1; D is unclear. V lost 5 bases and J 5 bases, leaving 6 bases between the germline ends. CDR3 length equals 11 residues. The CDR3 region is CASSAGTEAFF. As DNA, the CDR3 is TGTGCCAGCAGTGCAGGTACTGAAGCTTTCTTT.

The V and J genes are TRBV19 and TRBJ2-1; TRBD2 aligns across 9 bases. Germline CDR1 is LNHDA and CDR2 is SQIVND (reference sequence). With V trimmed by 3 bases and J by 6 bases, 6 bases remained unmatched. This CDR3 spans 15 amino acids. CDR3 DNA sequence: TGTGCCAGTAGTATGGGCGGGAGGGCCGTCAATGAGCAGTTCTTC. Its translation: CASSMGGRAVNEQFF.

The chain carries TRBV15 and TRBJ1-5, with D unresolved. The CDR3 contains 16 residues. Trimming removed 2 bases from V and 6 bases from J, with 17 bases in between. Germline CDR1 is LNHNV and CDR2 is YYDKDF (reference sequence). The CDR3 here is CATSRNTPGPSQPQHF. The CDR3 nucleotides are TGTGCCACCAGCAGAAATACCCCGGGTCCCAGTCAGCCCCAGCATTTT.

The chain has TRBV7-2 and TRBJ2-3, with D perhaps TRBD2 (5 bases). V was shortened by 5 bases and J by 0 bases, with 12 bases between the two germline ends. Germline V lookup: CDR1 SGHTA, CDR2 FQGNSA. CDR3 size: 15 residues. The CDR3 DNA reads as TGTGCCAGCAGCAGGACTGGGTCTAGCACAGATACGCAGTATTTT. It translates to CASSRTGSSTDTQYF.

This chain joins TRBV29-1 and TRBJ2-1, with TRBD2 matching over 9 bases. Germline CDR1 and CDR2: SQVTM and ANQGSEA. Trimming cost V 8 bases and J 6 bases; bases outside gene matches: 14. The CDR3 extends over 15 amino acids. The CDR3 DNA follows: TGCAGCTCAGACGGGCTAGCGGGATTAGGCAATGAGCAGTTCTTC. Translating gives CSSDGLAGLGNEQFF.

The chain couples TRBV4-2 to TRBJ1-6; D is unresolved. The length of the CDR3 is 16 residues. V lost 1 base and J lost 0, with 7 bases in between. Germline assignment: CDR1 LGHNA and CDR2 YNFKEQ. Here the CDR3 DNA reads TGTGCCAGCAGCCAAGGACGGGACTCCTATAATTCACCCCTCCACTTT. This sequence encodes CASSQGRDSYNSPLHF.

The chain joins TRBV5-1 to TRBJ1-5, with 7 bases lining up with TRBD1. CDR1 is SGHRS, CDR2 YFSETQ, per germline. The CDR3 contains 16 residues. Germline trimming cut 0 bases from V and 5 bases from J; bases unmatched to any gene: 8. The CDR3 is CASSLGTGSTYQPQHF. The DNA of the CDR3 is TGCGCCAGCAGCTTGGGGACAGGTTCGACCTATCAGCCCCAGCATTTT.

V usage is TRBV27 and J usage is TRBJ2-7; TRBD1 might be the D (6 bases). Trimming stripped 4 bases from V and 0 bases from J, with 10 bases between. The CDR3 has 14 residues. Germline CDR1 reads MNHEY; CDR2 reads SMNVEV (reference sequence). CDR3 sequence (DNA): TGTGCCAGCAGTTCACAGGGTCCCTCCTACGAGCAGTACTTC. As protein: CASSSQGPSYEQYF.

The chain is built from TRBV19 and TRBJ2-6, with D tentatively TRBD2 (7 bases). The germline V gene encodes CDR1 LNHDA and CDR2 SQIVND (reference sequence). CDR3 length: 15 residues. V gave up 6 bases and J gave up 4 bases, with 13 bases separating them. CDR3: CASSLGGLGANVLTF. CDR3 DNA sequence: TGTGCCAGTAGCTTGGGGGGGCTGGGGGCCAACGTCCTGACTTTC.

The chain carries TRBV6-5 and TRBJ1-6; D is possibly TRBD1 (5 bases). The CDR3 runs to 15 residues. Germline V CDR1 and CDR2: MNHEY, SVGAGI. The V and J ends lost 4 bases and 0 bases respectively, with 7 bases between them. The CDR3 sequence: CASSWGSSYNSPLHF. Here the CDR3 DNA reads TGTGCCAGCAGTTGGGGGAGCTCCTATAATTCACCCCTCCACTTT.

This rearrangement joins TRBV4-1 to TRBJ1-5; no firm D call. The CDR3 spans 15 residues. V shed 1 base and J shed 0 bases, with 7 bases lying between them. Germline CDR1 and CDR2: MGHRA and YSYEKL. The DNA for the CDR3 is TGCGCCAGCAGCCAAGGAGGGTATAGCAATCAGCCCCAGCATTTT. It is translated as CASSQGGYSNQPQHF.

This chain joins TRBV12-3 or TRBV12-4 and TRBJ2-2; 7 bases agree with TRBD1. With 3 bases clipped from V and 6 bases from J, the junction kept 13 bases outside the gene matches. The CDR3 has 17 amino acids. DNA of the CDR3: TGTGCCAGCAGTTTTGGACAGGCCAGCGCAGTCTCCGGGGAGCTGTTTTTT. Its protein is CASSFGQASAVSGELFF.

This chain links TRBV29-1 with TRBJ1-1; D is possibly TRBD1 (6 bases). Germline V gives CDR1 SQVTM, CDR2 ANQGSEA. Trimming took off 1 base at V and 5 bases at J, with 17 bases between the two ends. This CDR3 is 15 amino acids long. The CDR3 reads CSVEGTWGGRTEAFF. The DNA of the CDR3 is TGCAGCGTTGAAGGGACCTGGGGGGGGCGGACTGAAGCTTTCTTT.

The CDR3 DNA follows: TGTGCCAGCAGCTTAAGCCTAGCGGACACAGATACGCAGTATTTT. It yields the protein CASSLSLADTDTQYF. The chain couples TRBV11-1 to TRBJ2-3, with 7 bases fitting TRBD2. The V segment lost 2 bases and the J segment 2 bases; nucleotides outside the gene matches: 4. CDR3 size: 15 residues. Per germline, CDR1 SGHAT and CDR2 FQDESV (reference sequence).

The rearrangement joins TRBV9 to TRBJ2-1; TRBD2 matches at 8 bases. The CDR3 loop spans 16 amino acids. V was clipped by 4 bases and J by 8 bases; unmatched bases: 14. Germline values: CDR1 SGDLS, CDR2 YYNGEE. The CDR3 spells CASSKVGGLEVHEQFF. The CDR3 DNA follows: TGTGCCAGCAGCAAGGTAGGGGGACTAGAGGTCCATGAGCAGTTCTTC.

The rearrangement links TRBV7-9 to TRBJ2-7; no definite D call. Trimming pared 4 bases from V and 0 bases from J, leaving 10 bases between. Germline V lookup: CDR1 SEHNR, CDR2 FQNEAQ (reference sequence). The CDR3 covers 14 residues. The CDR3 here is CASSYSRSSYEQYF. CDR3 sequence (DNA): TGTGCCAGCAGCTATTCCAGGAGCTCCTACGAGCAGTACTTC.

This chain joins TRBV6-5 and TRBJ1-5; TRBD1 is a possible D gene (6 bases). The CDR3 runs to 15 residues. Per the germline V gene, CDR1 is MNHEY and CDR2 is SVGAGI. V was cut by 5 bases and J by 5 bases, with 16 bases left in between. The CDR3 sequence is CASSIQGPGDQPQHF. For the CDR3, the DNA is TGTGCCAGCAGTATACAGGGCCCGGGTGATCAGCCCCAGCATTTT.

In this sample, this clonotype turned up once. CDR3 DNA sequence: TGCGCCAGCAGTCATTCCGAGCCGGGACACCGGGGCAATCAGCCCCAGCATTTT. Amino acid sequence: CASSHSEPGHRGNQPQHF. The genes are TRBV23-1 and TRBJ1-5, with D tentatively TRBD1 (6 bases). TRBV23-1 is labeled an ORF, and its function is uncertain. With 3 bases removed from V and 2 bases from J, the gap between germline ends came to 20 bases. The CDR3 is 18 amino acids.